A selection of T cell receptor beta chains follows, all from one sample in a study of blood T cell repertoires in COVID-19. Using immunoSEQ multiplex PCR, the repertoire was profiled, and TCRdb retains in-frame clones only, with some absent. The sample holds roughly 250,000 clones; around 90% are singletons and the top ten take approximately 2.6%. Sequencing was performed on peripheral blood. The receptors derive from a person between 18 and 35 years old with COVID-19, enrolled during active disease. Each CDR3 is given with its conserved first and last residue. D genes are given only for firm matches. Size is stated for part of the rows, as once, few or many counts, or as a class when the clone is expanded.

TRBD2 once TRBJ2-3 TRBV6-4 CASSDKGGSSDTQYF TGTGCCAGCAGTGACAAAGGCGGGAGCTCAGATACGCAGTATTTT
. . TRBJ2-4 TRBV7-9 CASSSSGLAKNIQYF TGTGCCAGCAGCTCCAGCGGATTAGCCAAAAACATTCAGTACTTC
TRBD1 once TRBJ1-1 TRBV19 CASRDRGYGEAFF TGTGCCAGCCGGGACAGGGGATATGGTGAAGCTTTCTTT
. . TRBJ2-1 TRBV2 CASSEPNGNEQFF TGTGCCAGCAGTGAACCAAACGGCAATGAGCAGTTCTTC
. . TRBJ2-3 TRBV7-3 CASSDSTLTDTQYF TGTGCCAGCTCCGACTCGACCCTCACAGATACGCAGTATTTT
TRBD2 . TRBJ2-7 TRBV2 CASSVAGMMNYNEQYF TGTGCCAGCAGTGTAGCGGGTATGATGAACTATAACGAGCAGTACTTC
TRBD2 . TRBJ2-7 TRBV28 CASSWGLAGEDYEQYF TGTGCCAGCAGTTGGGGACTAGCGGGAGAGGATTACGAGCAGTACTTC
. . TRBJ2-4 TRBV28 CATSSRREAKNIQYF TGTGCCACCTCATCCCGGAGAGAAGCCAAAAACATTCAGTACTTC
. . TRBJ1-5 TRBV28 CASTPAAGSYQPQHF TGTGCCAGCACCCCCGCGGCAGGGTCGTATCAGCCCCAGCATTTT
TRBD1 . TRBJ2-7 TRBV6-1 CASSEAGTGGRVRYSEQYF TGTGCCAGCAGTGAAGCGGGGACAGGGGGCAGGGTGCGGTACAGCGAGCAGTACTTC
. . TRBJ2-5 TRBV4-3 CASSQRLGGETQYF TGCGCCAGCAGCCAGCGACTAGGTGGCGAGACCCAGTACTTC
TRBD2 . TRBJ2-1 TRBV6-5 CASSYRTSGAGEQFF TGTGCCAGCAGTTACCGGACTAGCGGGGCCGGTGAGCAGTTCTTC
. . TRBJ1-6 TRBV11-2 CASSSDGAVLHF TGTGCCAGCAGCTCCGACGGAGCTGTCCTCCACTTT
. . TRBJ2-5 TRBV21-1 CASSFPGREKTQYF TGTGCCAGCAGCTTCCCCGGGAGGGAGAAGACCCAGTACTTC
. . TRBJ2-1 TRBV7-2 CASSIRETYNEQFF TGTGCCAGCAGCATCCGGGAAACCTACAATGAGCAGTTCTTC
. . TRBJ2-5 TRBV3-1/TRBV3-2 CASSRSEVSAQETQYF TGTGCCAGCAGCCGGTCGGAGGTTTCCGCCCAAGAGACCCAGTACTTC
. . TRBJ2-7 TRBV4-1 CASSQEGGTRAEQYF TGCGCCAGCAGCCAAGAGGGGGGTACTAGGGCGGAGCAGTACTTC
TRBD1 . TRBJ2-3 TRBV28 CASSLPTGRGTDTQYF TGTGCCAGCAGTTTACCGACAGGGCGGGGCACAGATACGCAGTATTTT
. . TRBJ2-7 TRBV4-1 CASSQGERQATYEQYF TGCGCCAGCAGCCAAGGAGAAAGACAGGCCACCTACGAGCAGTACTTC
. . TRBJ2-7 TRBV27 CASSPGQGYREQYF TGTGCCAGCAGTCCGGGACAAGGATACAGGGAGCAGTACTTC
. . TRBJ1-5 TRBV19 CASSPGAGGHFLSNQPQHF TGTGCCAGTAGTCCAGGGGCTGGGGGACACTTTCTTAGCAATCAGCCCCAGCATTTT
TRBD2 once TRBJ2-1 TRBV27 CASSLSATSGKNEQFF TGTGCCAGCAGTTTGTCAGCCACTAGCGGGAAGAATGAGCAGTTCTTC
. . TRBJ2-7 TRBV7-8 CASSWDSGGHYEQYF TGTGCCAGCAGCTGGGACAGCGGGGGCCACTACGAGCAGTACTTC
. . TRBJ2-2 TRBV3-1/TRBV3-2 CASSQEPRTGELFF TGTGCCAGCAGCCAAGAACCCAGGACCGGGGAGCTGTTTTTT
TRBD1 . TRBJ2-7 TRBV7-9 CASSPPTDRGTHF TGTGCCAGCAGCCCCCCCACCGACAGGGGGACCCACTTC
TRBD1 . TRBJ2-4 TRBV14 CASSAARDRGRTKNIQYF TGTGCCAGCAGCGCCGCCCGGGACAGGGGGCGAACCAAAAACATTCAGTACTTC
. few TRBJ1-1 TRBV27 CASSVRGAANTEAFF TGTGCCAGCAGTGTCCGTGGAGCGGCGAACACTGAAGCTTTCTTT
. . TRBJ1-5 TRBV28 CAIRGNNQPQHF TGTGCTATCAGGGGTAACAATCAGCCCCAGCATTTT
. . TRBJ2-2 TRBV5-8 CASRYHGDTGELFF TGTGCCAGCAGGTATCACGGGGACACCGGGGAGCTGTTTTTT
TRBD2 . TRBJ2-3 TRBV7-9 CASSLAGGGDTQYF TGTGCCAGCAGCCTAGCGGGAGGAGGAGATACGCAGTATTTT
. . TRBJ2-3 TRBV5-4 CASSFGPGADTQYF TGTGCCAGCAGCTTCGGACCGGGAGCAGATACGCAGTATTTT
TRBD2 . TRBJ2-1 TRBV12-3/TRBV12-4 CASSQLAVFEQFF TGTGCCAGCAGTCAGCTAGCGGTCTTTGAGCAGTTCTTC
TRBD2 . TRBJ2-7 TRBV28 CASSLSTSGYEQYF TGTGCCAGCAGTTTATCGACTAGCGGATACGAGCAGTACTTC
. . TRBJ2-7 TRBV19 CASSIVSGRGYEQYF TGTGCCAGTAGTATAGTCTCGGGTCGTGGCTACGAGCAGTACTTC
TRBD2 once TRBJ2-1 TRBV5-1 CASSPLAGGRDEQFF TGCGCCAGCAGCCCACTAGCGGGGGGAAGGGATGAGCAGTTCTTC
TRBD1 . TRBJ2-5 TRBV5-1 CASSSGGVDPETQYF TGCGCCAGCAGCTCAGGGGGCGTAGATCCAGAGACCCAGTACTTC
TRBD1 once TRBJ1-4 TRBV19 CASIQRGQGNEKLFF TGTGCCAGTATCCAGAGGGGACAGGGTAATGAAAAACTGTTTTTT
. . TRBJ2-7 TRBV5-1 CASSLGSSASYEQYF TGCGCCAGCAGCTTGGGGTCTAGCGCCTCCTACGAGCAGTACTTC
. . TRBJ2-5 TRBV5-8 CASSLATGLGTQYF TGTGCCAGCAGCTTGGCTACGGGTCTAGGGACCCAGTACTTC
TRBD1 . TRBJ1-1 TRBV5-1 CASSLVGRGQGANTEAFF TGCGCCAGCAGCTTGGTCGGAAGGGGACAGGGGGCAAACACTGAAGCTTTCTTT
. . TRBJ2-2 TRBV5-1 CASSSLGLTGELFF TGCGCCAGCAGCTCGCTTGGACTCACCGGGGAGCTGTTTTTT
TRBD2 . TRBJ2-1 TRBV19 CASASGSSYNEQFF TGTGCCAGTGCGAGCGGGAGCTCCTACAATGAGCAGTTCTTC
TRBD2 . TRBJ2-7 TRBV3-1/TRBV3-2 CASSLSTSGRSYEQYF TGTGCCAGCAGCCTTTCCACTAGCGGGAGGTCATACGAGCAGTACTTC
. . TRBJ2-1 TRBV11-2 CASSYTRNEQFF TGTGCCAGCAGCTATACTAGGAATGAGCAGTTCTTC
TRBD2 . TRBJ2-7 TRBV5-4 CASSGQGLAGDEQYF TGTGCCAGCAGCGGACAGGGACTAGCGGGCGACGAGCAGTACTTC
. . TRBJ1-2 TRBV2 CASSELQTYGYTF TGTGCCAGCAGTGAATTACAGACCTATGGCTACACCTTC
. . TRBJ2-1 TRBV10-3 CAISELGGTYNEQFF TGTGCCATCAGTGAGCTTGGCGGGACCTACAATGAGCAGTTCTTC